This T cell receptor (beta chain) is from a study of beta chain features in type 1 diabetes. CD4+ naive, central memory, regulatory and stem cell-like memory subsets were isolated by sorting on CD45RO/CCR7/CD25/CD127/CD95/CD27. A word on this clone: The target antigen is unknown.

The CDR3 spans 14 residues. V lost 2 bases to trimming and J lost 0 bases, with 8 bases between them. CDR1 SGHRS and CDR2 YFSETQ come from the germline V gene. Sequencing targeted expressed TCRB transcripts, as all isolated RNA had been reverse transcribed. Profiling relied on immunoSEQ multiplex PCR, and the TCRdb table lists in-frame clones only, not all of them. The sample includes 250,000 to 300,000 clones, 20% to 25% of them seen just once. Overall study findings and caveats: Shorter TCRB CDR3s, moderately but significantly so, marked every one of the four CD4+ subsets in Type 1 diabetes patients.

The V call is TRBV5-1, the J call TRBJ1-2, with a tentative D call TRBD1 (5 bases). The sequence was collected from a woman in her thirties with type 1 diabetes. The sequenced sample consisted of naive CD4+ T cells from blood. CDR3 amino acids: CASSLTQANYGYTF. As DNA, the CDR3 is TGCGCCAGCAGCTTAACACAGGCTAACTATGGCTACACCTTC.